Presented here are 11 T cell receptor beta chains from one specimen sequenced in a study of T cell repertoires in cytomegalovirus infection. MiXCR, applied by TCRdb to the reads, yields one record per CDR3 protein. The sample has approximately 750,000 distinct CDR3 sequences; roughly a third are singletons. The material sequenced was PBMCs. The receptors originated from a human donor in good health (CMV status not recorded). Some clones in this sample may be carry-over from other donors' samples.

With regard to this clonotype: Here the CDR3 omits its conserved ending phenylalanine or tryptophan, so a read error is the likely source. The limits of the CDR3 on the DNA are not certain, so only TCRdb's listed CDR3 is given. CDR3 sequence: CASSLVSGANVLNG. This chain links TRBV7-2 with TRBJ2-6. Germline CDR1 SGHTA, CDR2 FQGNSA. The CDR3 spans 14 residues, counting both ends.

As regards this clonotype: A read error may produce the germline difference seen at one junction end. The gene calls are TRBV12-3 or TRBV12-4 and TRBJ2-7; 7 nucleotides line up with TRBD2. The CDR3 is 10 amino acids. DNA for the CDR3: TGTGCCAGCATCACATTGGGACTACTCTTC. Protein: CASITLGLLF.

This clonotype was recorded many times. This rearrangement joins TRBV7-9 to TRBJ2-5; 9 positions match TRBD2. V shed 1 base and J 1 base; nucleotides not matched to a gene: 1. Germline V gives CDR1 SEHNR, CDR2 FQNEAQ (reference sequence). This CDR3 comprises 15 residues. The CDR3 sequence: CASSLDSGGQETQYF. The CDR3, as DNA: TGTGCCAGCAGCTTAGATAGCGGGGGCCAAGAGACCCAGTACTTC. Combining the CDR3 with reference TRBV7-9 and TRBJ2-5 gives the whole variable domain DTGVSQNPRHKITKRGQNVTFRCDPISEHNRLYWYRQTLGQGPEFLTYFQNEAQLEKSRLLSDRFSAERPKGSFSTLEIQRTEQGDSAMYLCASSLDSGGQETQYFGPGTRLLVL.

V gene TRBV19 combines with J gene TRBJ1-5; 7 bases agree with TRBD1. CDR3 length: 15 amino acids. From germline, CDR1 is LNHDA and CDR2 SQIVND (reference sequence). Germline trimming cut 7 bases from V and 6 bases from J; bases unmatched to any gene: 12. The CDR3 DNA sequence: TGTGCCAGTATTATGGGGCCAGGGGGAGCTCAGCCCCAGCATTTT. This encodes CASIMGPGGAQPQHF.

This clonotype has just a few counts. V is TRBV28 and J is TRBJ2-1; maybe TRBD2 (6 bases). The CDR3 sequence is 15 residues long. Trimming removed 10 bases at V and 6 bases at J, with 22 bases between. The germline V gene has CDR1 MDHEN and CDR2 SYDVKM. The CDR3 DNA is TGTGCCATCACGGGTTTAGCAAGGCGGGGCAATGAGCAGTTCTTC. Translating gives CAITGLARRGNEQFF.

This clonotype came up a few times. The gene calls are TRBV28 and TRBJ2-3; possible D gene TRBD2, 5 bases. Between the trimmed V and J ends, which lost 4 bases and 4 bases, there was a span of 24 bases. The CDR3 sequence is 18 residues long. Germline-derived CDR1 and CDR2 are MDHEN and SYDVKM. The CDR3 DNA is TGTGCCAGCAGTTCATACACCACACCGGGATCGGCCCCAGATACGCAGTATTTT. The encoded protein is CASSSYTTPGSAPDTQYF.

Comment on this clonotype: A read error may produce the germline difference seen at one junction end. The rearrangement uses TRBV12-3 or TRBV12-4 and TRBJ1-6; D is uncertain. This CDR3 has 15 amino acids. In DNA form, the CDR3 reads TGTGCCAGCAGTTGGGGTGGTTCCCATAATTCACCCCTCCAATTT. Encoded protein: CASSWGGSHNSPLQF.

V gene TRBV6-1 combines with J gene TRBJ1-2; tentatively, D is TRBD1 (6 bases). Trimming left V 2 bases short and J 5 bases short, with 12 bases between. CDR1 MNHNS and CDR2 SASEGT come from the germline V gene. This CDR3 is 14 amino acids long. In DNA, the CDR3 is TGTGCCAGCAGTGAAATGGACAGAAGATATGGCTACACCTTC. It is translated as CASSEMDRRYGYTF.

The chain uses TRBV19 and TRBJ2-1, with 14 bases matching TRBD2. V dropped 6 bases and J dropped 2; count of bases not matched to a gene: 6. The V gene's germline CDR1 is LNHDA and CDR2 SQIVND (reference sequence). This CDR3 contains 17 residues. The CDR3 bases are TGTGCCAGTAGCTCCTGGACTAGCGGGAGGACCTACAATGAGCAGTTCTTC. Its translation: CASSSWTSGRTYNEQFF.

This clonotype has only a few counts. The chain carries TRBV7-6 and TRBJ2-1, with D perhaps TRBD2 (5 bases). Trimming removed 1 base from V and 5 bases from J, with 15 bases in between. The CDR3 is made up of 16 amino acids. CDR1 is SGHVS and CDR2 is FNYEAQ in the germline V gene. The CDR3 here is CASSLDLRVFDNEQFF. DNA of the CDR3: TGTGCCAGCAGCTTAGATCTGCGGGTCTTTGACAATGAGCAGTTCTTC.

This clonotype showed up just a few times. One end of the junction is discordant with germline, which a read error may explain. This chain joins TRBV5-1 and TRBJ2-7; D is possibly TRBD1 (5 bases). The CDR3 loop spans 13 amino acids. Germline CDR1 reads SGHRS; CDR2 reads YFSETQ. For the CDR3, the DNA is TGTGCCAGCAGCCTGGACAACTCCTACGAGCAGTACTTC. This sequence encodes CASSLDNSYEQYF.